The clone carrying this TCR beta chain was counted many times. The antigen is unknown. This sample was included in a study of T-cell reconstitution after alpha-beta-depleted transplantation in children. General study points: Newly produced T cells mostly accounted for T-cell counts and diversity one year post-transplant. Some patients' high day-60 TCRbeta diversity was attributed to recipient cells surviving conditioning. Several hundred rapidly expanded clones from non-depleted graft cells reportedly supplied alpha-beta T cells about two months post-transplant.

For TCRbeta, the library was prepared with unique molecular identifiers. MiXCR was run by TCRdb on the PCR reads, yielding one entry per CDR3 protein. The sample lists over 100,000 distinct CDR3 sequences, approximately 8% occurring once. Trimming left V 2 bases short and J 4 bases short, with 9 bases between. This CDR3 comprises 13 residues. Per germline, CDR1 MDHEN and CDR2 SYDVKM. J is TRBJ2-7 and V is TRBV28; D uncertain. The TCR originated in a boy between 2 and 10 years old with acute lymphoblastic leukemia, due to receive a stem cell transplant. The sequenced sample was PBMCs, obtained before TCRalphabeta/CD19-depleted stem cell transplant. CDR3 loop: CASSLKLGYEQYF. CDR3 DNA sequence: TGTGCCAGCAGTTTAAAATTAGGGTACGAGCAGTACTTC.